The subject of this entry is one TCR beta chain. The RNA input was about 0.5 to 1 ug, and it was reverse transcribed with random hexamers. TCRdb redid the calling of the immunoSEQ multiplex PCR reads with MiXCR, one entry per CDR3 protein. The data hold about 240,000 distinct CDR3 sequences, with 90% to 96% observed a single time. This specimen comes from a study of CD8 T cells in Susac syndrome. CDR1 SEHNR and CDR2 FQNEAQ come from the germline V gene (reference sequence). The V gene lost 4 bases and the J gene lost 7 bases, with 20 bases spanning the gap. This CDR3 spans 16 amino acids. Material for sequencing was CD4+ T cells from PBMCs. The TCR originated in a human donor with Susac syndrome. V and J are TRBV7-9 and TRBJ2-1; D is unresolved. In DNA form, the CDR3 reads TGTGCCAGCAGCTCCCCGGGCAGCGCGGCCGTGAATGAGCAGTTCTTC. This sequence encodes CASSSPGSAAVNEQFF.